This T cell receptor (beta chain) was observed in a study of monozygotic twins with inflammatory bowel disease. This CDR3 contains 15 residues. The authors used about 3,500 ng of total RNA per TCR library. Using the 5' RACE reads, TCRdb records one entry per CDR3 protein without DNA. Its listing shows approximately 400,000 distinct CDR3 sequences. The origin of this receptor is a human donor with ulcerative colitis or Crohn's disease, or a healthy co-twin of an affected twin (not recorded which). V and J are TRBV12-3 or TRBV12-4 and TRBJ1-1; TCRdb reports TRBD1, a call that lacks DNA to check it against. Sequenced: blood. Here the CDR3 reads CASRREGAPGTEAFF.